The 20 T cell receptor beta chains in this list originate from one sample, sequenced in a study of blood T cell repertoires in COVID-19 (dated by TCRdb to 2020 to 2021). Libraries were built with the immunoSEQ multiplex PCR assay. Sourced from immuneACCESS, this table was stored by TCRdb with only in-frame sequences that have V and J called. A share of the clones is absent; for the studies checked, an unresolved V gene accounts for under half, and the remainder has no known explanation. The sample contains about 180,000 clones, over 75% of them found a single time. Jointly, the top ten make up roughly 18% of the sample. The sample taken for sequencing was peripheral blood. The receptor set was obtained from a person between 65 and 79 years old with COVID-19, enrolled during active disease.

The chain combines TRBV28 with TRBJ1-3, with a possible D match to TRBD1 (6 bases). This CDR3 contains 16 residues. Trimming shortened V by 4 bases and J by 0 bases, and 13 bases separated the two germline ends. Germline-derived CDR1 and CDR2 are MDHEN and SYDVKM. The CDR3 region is CASSSPADSSGNTIYF. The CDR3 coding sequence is TGTGCCAGCAGTTCCCCAGCGGACAGCTCTGGAAACACCATATATTTT.

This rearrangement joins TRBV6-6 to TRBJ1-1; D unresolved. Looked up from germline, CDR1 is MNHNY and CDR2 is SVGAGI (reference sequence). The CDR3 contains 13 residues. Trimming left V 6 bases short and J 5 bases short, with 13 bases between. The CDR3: CASRLDGGTEAFF. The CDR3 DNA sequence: TGTGCCAGCAGACTCGACGGCGGGACTGAAGCTTTCTTT.

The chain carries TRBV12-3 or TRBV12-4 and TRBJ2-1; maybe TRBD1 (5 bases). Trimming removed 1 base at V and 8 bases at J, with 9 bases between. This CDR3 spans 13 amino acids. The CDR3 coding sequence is TGTGCCAGCAGTTTAGTAGCCAGGGATGAGCAGTTCTTC. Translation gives CASSLVARDEQFF.

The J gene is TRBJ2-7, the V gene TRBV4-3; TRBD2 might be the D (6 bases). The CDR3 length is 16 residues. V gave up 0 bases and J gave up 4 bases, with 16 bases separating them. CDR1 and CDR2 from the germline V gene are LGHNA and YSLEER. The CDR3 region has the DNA TGCGCCAGCAGCCAAGACATTGGAGGACTATTGTACGAGCAGTACTTC. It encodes CASSQDIGGLLYEQYF.

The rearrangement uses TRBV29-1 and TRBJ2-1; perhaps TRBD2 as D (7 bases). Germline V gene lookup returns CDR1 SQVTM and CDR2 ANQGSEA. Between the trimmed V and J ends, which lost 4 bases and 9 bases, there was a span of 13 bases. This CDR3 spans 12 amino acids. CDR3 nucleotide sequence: TGCAGCGTTGTGGGGGCTAGCGGTGAGCAGTTCTTC. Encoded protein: CSVVGASGEQFF.

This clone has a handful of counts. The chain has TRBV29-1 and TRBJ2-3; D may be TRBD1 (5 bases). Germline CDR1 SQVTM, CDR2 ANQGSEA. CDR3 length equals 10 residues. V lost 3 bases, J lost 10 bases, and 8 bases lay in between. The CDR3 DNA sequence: TGCAGCGTTGATAGGGGATCGCAGTATTTT. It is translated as CSVDRGSQYF.

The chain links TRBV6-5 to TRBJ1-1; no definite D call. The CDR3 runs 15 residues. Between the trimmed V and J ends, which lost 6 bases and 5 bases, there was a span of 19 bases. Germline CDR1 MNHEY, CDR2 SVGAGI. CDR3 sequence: CASSRLEGRGTEAFF. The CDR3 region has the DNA TGTGCCAGCAGCCGTCTTGAGGGCCGAGGGACTGAAGCTTTCTTT.

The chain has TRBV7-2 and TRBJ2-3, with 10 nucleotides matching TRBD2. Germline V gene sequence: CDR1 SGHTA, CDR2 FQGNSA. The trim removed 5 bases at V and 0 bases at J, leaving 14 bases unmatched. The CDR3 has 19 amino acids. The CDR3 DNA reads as TGTGCCAGCAGCCATAGAAGGACTAGCGGAGCCGCTAGCACAGATACGCAGTATTTT. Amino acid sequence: CASSHRRTSGAASTDTQYF. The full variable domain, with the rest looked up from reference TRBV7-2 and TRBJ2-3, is GAGVSQSPSNKVTEKGKDVELRCDPISGHTALYWYRQSLGQGLEFLIYFQGNSAPDKSGLPSDRFSAERTGGSVSTLTIQRTQQEDSAVYLCASSHRRTSGAASTDTQYFGPGTRLTVL.

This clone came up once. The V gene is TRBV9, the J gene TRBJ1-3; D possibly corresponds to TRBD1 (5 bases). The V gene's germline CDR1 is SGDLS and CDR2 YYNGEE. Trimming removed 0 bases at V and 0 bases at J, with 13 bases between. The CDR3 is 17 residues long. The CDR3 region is CASSVDLGGFSGNTIYF. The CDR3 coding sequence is TGTGCCAGCAGCGTAGATTTGGGGGGTTTCTCTGGAAACACCATATATTTT.

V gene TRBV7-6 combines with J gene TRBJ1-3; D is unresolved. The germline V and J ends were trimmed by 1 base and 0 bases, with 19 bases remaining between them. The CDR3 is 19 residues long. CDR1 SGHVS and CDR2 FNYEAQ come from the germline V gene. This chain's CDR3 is CASSLDGKGLFGSGNTIYF. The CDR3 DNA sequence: TGTGCCAGCAGCTTAGACGGGAAGGGTCTATTTGGCTCTGGAAACACCATATATTTT.

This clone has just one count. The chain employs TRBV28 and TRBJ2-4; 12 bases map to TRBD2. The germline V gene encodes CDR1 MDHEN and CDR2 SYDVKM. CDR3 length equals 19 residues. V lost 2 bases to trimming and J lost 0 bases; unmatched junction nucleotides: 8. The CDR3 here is CASSLPTSGRTVAKNIQYF. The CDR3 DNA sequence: TGTGCCAGCAGTTTACCGACTAGCGGGAGAACAGTAGCCAAAAACATTCAGTACTTC.

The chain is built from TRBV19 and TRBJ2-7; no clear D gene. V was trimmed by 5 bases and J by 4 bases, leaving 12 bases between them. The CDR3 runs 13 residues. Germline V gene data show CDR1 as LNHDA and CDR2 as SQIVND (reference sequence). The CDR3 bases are TGTGCCAGTAGTCTCCAGATTTTTTACGAGCAGTACTTC. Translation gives CASSLQIFYEQYF. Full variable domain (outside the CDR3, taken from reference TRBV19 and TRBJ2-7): DGGITQSPKYLFRKEGQNVTLSCEQNLNHDAMYWYRQDPGQGLRLIYYSQIVNDFQKGDIAEGYSVSREKKESFPLTVTSAQKNPTAFYLCASSLQIFYEQYFGPGTRLTVT.

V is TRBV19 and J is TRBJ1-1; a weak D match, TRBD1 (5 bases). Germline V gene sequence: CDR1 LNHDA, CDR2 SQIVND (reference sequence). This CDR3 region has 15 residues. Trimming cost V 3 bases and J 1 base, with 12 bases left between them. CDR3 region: CASSIMGGSNTEAFF. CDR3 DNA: TGTGCCAGTAGTATTATGGGGGGGTCGAACACTGAAGCTTTCTTT.

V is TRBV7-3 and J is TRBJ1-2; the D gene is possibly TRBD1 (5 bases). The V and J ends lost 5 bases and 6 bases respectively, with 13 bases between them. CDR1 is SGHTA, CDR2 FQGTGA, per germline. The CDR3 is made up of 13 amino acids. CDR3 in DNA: TGTGCCAGCAGCCCCGGACGGGGGGATGGCTACACCTTC. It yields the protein CASSPGRGDGYTF.

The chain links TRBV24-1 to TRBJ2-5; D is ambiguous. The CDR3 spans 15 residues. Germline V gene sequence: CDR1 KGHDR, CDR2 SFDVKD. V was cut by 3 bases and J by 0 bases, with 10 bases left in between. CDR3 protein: CATSDRDKYQETQYF. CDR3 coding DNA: TGTGCCACCAGTGATCGCGACAAGTACCAAGAGACCCAGTACTTC.

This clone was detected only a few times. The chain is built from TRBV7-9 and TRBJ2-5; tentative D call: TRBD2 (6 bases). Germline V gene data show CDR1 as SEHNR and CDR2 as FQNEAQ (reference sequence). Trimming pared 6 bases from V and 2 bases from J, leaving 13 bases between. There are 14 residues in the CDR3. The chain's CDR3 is CASRSTGAQETQYF. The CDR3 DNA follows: TGTGCCAGCAGGAGCACGGGAGCGCAAGAGACCCAGTACTTC.

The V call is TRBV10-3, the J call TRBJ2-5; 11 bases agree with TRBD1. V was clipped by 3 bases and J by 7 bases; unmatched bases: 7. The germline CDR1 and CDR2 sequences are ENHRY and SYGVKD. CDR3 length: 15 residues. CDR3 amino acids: CAISEGQGAGGTQYF. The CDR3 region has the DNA TGTGCCATCAGTGAAGGACAGGGGGCGGGAGGGACCCAGTACTTC.

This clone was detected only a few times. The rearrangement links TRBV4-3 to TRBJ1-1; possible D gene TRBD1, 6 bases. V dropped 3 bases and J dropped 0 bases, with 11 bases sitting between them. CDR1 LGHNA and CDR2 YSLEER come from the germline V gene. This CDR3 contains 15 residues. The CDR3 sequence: CASSQNRDLNTEAFF. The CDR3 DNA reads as TGCGCCAGCAGCCAGAACAGGGACCTGAACACTGAAGCTTTCTTT.

CDR3 residues: CASNQEGRGGYTF. The CDR3 coding sequence is TGTGCCAGCAACCAAGAGGGAAGGGGGGGCTACACCTTC. This chain joins TRBV12-3 or TRBV12-4 and TRBJ1-2; maybe TRBD1 (6 bases). The ends were cut back, 7 bases at V and 8 bases at J, with 17 bases in the middle. This CDR3 is built from 13 residues.

For the CDR3, the DNA is TGTGCCAGCAGTTACCTAAGAAGCTCCTACGAGCAGTACTTC. Encoded protein: CASSYLRSSYEQYF. The chain employs TRBV6-5 and TRBJ2-7; D not certain. This CDR3 contains 14 residues. Germline CDR1 reads MNHEY; CDR2 reads SVGAGI. Trimming pared 2 bases from V and 0 bases from J, leaving 8 bases between.